What follows is one TCR beta chain and its context. Its matching antigen is unknown. After template switching added a universal primer site, the resulting cDNA carried unique molecular identifiers. TCRdb reprocessed the 5' RACE reads with MiXCR, giving one entry per CDR3 protein. The sample contains hundreds of thousands of distinct CDR3 sequences, 21% of which appear only once. V shed 3 bases and J shed 9 bases, with 5 bases lying between them. This CDR3 comprises 11 residues. The data are from a study of identical twins. Overall study results and limits: Beta out-of-frame sequences showed weaker excess sharing between twins.

The data also belong to a second study, concerning T cells expressing NK-cell markers. That source reports: Anti-gamma-delta TCR antibody use in several experiments restricted sorting to alpha-beta TCR T cells.

The receptor was derived from a woman younger than 30 in good health. Sequenced: PBMCs. V gene TRBV12-3 or TRBV12-4 combines with J gene TRBJ2-2; D is undetermined. As DNA, the CDR3 is TGTGCCAGCAGTTTTACCTGGGAGCTGTTTTTT. Translating it yields CASSFTWELFF.